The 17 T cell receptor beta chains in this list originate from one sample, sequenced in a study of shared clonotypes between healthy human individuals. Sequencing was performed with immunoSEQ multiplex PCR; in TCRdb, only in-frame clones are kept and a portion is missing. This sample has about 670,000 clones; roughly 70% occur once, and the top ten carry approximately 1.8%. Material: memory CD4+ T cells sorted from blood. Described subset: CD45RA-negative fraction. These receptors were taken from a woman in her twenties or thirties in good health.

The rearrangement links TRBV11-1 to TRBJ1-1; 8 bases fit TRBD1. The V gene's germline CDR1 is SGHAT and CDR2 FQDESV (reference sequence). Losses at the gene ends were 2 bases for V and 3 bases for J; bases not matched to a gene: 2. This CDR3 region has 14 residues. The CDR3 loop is CASSLMDRDTEAFF. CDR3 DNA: TGTGCCAGCAGCTTAATGGACAGGGACACTGAAGCTTTCTTT.

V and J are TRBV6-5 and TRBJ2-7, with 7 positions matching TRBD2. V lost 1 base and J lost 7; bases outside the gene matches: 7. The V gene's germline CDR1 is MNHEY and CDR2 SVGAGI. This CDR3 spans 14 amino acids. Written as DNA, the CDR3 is TGTGCCAGCAGTTACTTGGCGGGAGACATTGAGCAGTACTTC. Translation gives CASSYLAGDIEQYF.

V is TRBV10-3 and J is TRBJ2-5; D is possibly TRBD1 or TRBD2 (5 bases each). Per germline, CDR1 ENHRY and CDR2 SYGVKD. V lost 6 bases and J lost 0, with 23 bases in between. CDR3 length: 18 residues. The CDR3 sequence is CAISASGFGTVYQETQYF. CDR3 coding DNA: TGTGCCATCAGCGCTTCAGGGTTTGGGACGGTCTACCAAGAGACCCAGTACTTC.

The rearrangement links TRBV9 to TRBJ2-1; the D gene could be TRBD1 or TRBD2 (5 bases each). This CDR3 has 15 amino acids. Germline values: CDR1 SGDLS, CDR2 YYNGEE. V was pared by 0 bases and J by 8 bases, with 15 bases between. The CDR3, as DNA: TGTGCCAGCAGCGTAGATGGGACGGCGGGCGATGAGCAGTTCTTC. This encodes CASSVDGTAGDEQFF.

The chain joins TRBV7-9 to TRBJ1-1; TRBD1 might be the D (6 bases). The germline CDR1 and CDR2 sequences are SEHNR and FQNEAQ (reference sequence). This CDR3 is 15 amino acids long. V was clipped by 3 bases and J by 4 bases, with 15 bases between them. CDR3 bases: TGTGCCAGCAGCTTTTTGGAGGGGGGAGGCACTGAAGCTTTCTTT. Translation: CASSFLEGGGTEAFF. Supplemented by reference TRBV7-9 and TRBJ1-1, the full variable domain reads DTGVSQNPRHKITKRGQNVTFRCDPISEHNRLYWYRQTLGQGPEFLTYFQNEAQLEKSRLLSDRFSAERPKGSFSTLEIQRTEQGDSAMYLCASSFLEGGGTEAFFGQGTRLTVV.

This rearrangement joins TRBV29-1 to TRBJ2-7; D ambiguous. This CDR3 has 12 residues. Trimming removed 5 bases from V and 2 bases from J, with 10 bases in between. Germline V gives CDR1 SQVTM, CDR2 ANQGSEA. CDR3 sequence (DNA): TGCAGCGTTCGTGGTACCCCCTACGAGCAGTACTTC. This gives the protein CSVRGTPYEQYF.

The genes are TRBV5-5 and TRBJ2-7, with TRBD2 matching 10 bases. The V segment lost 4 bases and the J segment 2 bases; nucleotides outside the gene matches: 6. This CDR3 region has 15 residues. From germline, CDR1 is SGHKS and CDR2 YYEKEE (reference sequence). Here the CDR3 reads CASSLGTSAAYEQYF. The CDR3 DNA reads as TGTGCCAGCAGCCTAGGGACTAGCGCCGCCTACGAGCAGTACTTC.

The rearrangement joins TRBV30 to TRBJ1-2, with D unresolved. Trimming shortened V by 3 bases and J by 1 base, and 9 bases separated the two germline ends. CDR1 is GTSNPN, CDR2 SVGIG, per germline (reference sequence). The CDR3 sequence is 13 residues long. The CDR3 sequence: CAWSPFRNYGYTF. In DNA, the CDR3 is TGTGCCTGGAGCCCTTTTCGTAACTATGGCTACACCTTC.

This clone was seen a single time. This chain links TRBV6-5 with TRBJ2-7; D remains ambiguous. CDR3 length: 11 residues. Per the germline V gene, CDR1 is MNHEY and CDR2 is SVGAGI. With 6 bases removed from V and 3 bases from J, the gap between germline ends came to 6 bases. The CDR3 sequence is CASRVNYEQYF. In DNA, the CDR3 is TGTGCCAGCAGAGTGAACTACGAGCAGTACTTC.

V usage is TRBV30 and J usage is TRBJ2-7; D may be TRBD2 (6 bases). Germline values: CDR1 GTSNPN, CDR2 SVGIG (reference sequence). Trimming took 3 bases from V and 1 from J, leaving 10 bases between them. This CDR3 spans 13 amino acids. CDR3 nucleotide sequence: TGTGCCTGGAGAGCGGGCCATTCCTACGAGCAGTACTTC. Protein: CAWRAGHSYEQYF.

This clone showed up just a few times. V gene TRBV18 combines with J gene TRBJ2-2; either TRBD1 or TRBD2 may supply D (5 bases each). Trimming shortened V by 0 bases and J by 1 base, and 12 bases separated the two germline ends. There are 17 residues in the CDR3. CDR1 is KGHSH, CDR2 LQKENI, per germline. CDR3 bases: TGTGCCAGCTCACCACCGGGACGCGCCTTGAACACCGGGGAGCTGTTTTTT. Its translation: CASSPPGRALNTGELFF.

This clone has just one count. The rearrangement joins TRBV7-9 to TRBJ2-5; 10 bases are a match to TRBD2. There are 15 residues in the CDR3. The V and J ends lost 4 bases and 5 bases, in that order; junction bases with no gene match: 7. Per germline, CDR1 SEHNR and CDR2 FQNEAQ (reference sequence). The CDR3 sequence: CASSSSGRAGETQYF. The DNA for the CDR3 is TGTGCCAGCAGCTCCAGCGGGAGGGCTGGGGAGACCCAGTACTTC.

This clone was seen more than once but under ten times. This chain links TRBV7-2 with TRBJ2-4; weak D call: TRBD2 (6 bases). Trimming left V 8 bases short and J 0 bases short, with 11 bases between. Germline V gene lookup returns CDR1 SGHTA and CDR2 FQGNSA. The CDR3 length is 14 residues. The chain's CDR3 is CASRETGAKNIQYF. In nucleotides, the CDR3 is TGTGCCAGCCGGGAGACCGGAGCCAAAAACATTCAGTACTTC.

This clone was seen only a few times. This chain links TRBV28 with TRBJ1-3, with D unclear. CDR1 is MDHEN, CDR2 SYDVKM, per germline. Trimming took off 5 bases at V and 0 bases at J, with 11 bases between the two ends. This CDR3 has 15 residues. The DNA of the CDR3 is TGTGCCAGCAGTACCACATGGAGCTCTGGAAACACCATATATTTT. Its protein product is CASSTTWSSGNTIYF.

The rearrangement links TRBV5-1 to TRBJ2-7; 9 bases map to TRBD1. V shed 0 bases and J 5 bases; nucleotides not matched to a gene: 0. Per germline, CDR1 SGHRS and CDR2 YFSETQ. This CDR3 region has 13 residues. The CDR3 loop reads CASSLGDRDEQYF. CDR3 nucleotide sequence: TGCGCCAGCAGCTTGGGGGACAGGGACGAGCAGTACTTC. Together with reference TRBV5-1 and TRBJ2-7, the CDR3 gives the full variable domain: KAGVTQTPRYLIKTRGQQVTLSCSPISGHRSVSWYQQTPGQGLQFLFEYFSETQRNKGNFPGRFSGRQFSNSRSEMNVSTLELGDSALYLCASSLGDRDEQYFGPGTRLTVT.

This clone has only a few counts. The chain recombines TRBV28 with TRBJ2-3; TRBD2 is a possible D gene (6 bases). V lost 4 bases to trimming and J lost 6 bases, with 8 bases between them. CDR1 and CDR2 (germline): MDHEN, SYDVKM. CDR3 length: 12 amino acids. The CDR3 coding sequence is TGTGCCAGCAGTTCTGGGAGGGATACGCAGTATTTT. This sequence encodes CASSSGRDTQYF.

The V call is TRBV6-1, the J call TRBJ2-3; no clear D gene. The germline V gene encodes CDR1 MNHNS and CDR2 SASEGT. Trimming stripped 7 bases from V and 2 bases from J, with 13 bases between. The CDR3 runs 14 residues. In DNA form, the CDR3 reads TGTGCCAGCAACGGCGGCAAGCTCACAGATACGCAGTATTTT. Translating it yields CASNGGKLTDTQYF.